The clone carrying this TCR beta chain has a handful of counts. What it binds is not known. This record belongs to a study of identical twins. Study-level points and caveats: Insertions were reduced in abundant cord blood beta clonotypes but not in memory repertoires.

From germline, CDR1 is LGHNA and CDR2 YNFKEQ. V was pared by 3 bases and J by 5 bases, with 5 bases of the junction left unmatched. CDR3 size: 15 residues. From the 5' RACE reads, TCRdb called clonotypes with MiXCR, one entry per CDR3 protein. The table shows about 720,000 distinct CDR3 sequences, with 8% to 9% occurring only once. Every donor was a healthy Caucasian. These records were also assigned to another study, of yellow fever vaccine responses in identical twins.

The sequence was obtained from a woman aged 18-35 years in good health. Specimen: PBMCs. The gene calls are TRBV4-2 and TRBJ2-2; TRBD1 matches 8 bases. Written as DNA, the CDR3 is TGTGCCAGCAGCCATACGACAGGGGTAACCGGGGAGCTGTTTTTT. Protein product: CASSHTTGVTGELFF.